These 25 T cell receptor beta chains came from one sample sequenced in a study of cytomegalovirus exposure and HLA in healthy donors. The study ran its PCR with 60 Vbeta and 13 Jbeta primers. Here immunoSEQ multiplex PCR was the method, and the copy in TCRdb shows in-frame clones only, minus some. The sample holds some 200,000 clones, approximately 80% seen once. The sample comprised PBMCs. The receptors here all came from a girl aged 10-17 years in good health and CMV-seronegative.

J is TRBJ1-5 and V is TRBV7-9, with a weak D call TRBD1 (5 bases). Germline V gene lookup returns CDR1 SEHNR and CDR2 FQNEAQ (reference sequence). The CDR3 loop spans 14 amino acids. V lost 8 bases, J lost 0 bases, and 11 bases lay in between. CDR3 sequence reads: CASSLDTSNQPQHF. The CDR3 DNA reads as TGTGCCAGCTCTTTGGACACTAGCAATCAGCCCCAGCATTTT. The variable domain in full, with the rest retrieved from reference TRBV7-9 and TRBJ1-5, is DTGVSQNPRHKITKRGQNVTFRCDPISEHNRLYWYRQTLGQGPEFLTYFQNEAQLEKSRLLSDRFSAERPKGSFSTLEIQRTEQGDSAMYLCASSLDTSNQPQHFGDGTRLSIL.

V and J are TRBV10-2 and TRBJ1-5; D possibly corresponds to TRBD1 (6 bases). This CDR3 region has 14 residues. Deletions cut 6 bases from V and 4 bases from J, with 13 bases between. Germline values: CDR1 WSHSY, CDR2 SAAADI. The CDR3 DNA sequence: TGCGCCAGCAGACGTCAACAGGGAAATCAGCCCCAGCATTTT. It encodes CASRRQQGNQPQHF.

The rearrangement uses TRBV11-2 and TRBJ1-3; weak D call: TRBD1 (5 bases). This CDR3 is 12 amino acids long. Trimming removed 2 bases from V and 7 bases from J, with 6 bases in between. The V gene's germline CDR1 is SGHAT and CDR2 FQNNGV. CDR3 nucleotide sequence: TGTGCCAGCAGCTTACAGGGTAACACCATATATTTT. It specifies CASSLQGNTIYF.

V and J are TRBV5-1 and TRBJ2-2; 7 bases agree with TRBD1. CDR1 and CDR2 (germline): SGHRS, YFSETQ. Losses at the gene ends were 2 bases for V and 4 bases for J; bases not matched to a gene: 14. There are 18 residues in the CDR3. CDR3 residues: CASSFLQGHLMGTGELFF. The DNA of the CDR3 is TGCGCCAGCAGCTTTTTACAGGGGCATCTGATGGGCACCGGGGAGCTGTTTTTT. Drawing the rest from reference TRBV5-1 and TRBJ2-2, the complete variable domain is KAGVTQTPRYLIKTRGQQVTLSCSPISGHRSVSWYQQTPGQGLQFLFEYFSETQRNKGNFPGRFSGRQFSNSRSEMNVSTLELGDSALYLCASSFLQGHLMGTGELFFGEGSRLTVL.

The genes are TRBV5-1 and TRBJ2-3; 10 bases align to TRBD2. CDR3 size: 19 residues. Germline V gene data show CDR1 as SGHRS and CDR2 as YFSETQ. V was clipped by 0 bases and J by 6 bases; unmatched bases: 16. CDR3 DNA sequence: TGCGCCAGCAGCTTGGAGGGTGTACGAAGCGGGGGGGGTGTGGATACGCAGTATTTT. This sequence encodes CASSLEGVRSGGGVDTQYF.

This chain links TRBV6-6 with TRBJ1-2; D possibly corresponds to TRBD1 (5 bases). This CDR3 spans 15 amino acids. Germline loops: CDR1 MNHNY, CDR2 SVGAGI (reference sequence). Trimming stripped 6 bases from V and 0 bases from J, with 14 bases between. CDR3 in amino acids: CASRVRVQTNYGYTF. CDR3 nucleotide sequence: TGTGCCAGCAGAGTCAGGGTGCAGACTAACTATGGCTACACCTTC.

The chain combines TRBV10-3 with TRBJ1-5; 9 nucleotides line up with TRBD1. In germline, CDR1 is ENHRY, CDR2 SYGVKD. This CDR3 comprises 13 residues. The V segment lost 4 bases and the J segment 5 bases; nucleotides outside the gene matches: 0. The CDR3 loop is CAISGTGDQPQHF. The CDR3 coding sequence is TGTGCCATCAGTGGGACAGGGGATCAGCCCCAGCATTTT.

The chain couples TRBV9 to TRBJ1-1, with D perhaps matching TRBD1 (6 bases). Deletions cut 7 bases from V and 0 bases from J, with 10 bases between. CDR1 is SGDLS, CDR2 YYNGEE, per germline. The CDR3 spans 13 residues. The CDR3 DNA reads TGTGCCAGCTCGACAGGATTGAACACTGAAGCTTTCTTT. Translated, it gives CASSTGLNTEAFF.

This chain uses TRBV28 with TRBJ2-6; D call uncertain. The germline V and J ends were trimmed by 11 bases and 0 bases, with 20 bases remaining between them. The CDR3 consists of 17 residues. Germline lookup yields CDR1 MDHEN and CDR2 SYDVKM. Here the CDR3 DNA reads TGTGCCGTAGAGATCGGCCGGAGATTCTCTGGGGCCAACGTCCTGACTTTC. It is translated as CAVEIGRRFSGANVLTF.

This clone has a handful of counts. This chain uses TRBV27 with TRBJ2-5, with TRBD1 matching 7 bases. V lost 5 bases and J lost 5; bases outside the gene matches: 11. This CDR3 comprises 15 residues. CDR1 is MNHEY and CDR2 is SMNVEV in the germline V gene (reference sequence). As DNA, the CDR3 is TGTGCCAGCAGTACGACAGGGCGCGCCCGGGAGACCCAGTACTTC. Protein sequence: CASSTTGRARETQYF.

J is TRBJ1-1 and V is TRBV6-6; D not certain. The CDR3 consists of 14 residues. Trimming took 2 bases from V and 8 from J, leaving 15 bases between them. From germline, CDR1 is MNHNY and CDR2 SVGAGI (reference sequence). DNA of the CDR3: TGTGCCAGCAGTTACCCTCAAGGAGGGTCAGAAGCTTTCTTT. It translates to CASSYPQGGSEAFF.

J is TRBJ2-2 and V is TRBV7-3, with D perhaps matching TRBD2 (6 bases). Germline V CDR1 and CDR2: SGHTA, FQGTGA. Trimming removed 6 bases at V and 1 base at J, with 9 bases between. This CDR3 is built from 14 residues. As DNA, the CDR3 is TGTGCCAGCAGGCCGGGAGTGAACACCGGGGAGCTGTTTTTT. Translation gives CASRPGVNTGELFF.

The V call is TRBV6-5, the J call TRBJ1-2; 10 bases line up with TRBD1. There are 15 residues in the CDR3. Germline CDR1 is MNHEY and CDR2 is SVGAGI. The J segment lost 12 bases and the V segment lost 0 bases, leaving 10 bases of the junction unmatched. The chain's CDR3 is CASSYSRDRGNGNTF. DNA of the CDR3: TGTGCCAGCAGTTACTCCCGGGACAGGGGCAATGGAAACACCTTC.

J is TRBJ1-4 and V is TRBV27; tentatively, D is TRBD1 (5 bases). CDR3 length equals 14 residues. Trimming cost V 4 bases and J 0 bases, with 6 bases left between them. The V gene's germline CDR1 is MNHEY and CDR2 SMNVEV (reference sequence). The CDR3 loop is CASSSGATNEKLFF. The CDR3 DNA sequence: TGTGCCAGCAGTTCGGGGGCAACTAATGAAAAACTGTTTTTT.

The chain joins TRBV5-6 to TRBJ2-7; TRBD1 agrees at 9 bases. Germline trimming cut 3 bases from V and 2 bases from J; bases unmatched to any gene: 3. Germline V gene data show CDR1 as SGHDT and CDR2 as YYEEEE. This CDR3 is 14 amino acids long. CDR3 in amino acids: CASSSGQGPYEQYF. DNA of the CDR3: TGTGCCAGCAGCTCGGGACAGGGTCCCTACGAGCAGTACTTC.

DNA of the CDR3: TGTGCCAGCAGTCTACTAGCGGGAGGGCAAGAGACCCAGTACTTC. Protein sequence: CASSLLAGGQETQYF. V and J are TRBV6-1 and TRBJ2-5, with 13 bases matching TRBD2. The CDR3 runs to 15 residues. The V segment lost 5 bases and the J segment 2 bases; nucleotides outside the gene matches: 2. Germline values: CDR1 MNHNS, CDR2 SASEGT.

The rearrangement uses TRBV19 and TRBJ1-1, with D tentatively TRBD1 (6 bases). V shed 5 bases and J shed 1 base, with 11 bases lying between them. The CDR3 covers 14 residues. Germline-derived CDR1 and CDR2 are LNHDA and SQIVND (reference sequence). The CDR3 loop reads CASSPRTANTEAFF. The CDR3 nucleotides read TGTGCCAGTAGTCCAAGGACAGCGAACACTGAAGCTTTCTTT.

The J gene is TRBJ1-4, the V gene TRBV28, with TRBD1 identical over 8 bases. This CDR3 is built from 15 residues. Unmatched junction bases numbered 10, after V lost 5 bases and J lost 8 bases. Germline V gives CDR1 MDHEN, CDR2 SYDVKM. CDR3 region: CASSPRGLRREKLFF. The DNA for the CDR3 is TGTGCCAGCAGTCCCAGGGGGCTTCGTCGAGAAAAACTGTTTTTT.

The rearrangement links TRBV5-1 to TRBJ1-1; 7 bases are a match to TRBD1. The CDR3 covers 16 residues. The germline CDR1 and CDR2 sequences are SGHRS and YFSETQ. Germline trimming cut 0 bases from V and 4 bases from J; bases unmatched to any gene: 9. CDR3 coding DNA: TGCGCCAGCAGCTTGGAACAGGGGACCTTAGGCACTGAAGCTTTCTTT. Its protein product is CASSLEQGTLGTEAFF.

The DNA for the CDR3 is TGTGCCAGCAGTAGGACAGGGGCTTACTACGAGCAGTACTTC. This sequence encodes CASSRTGAYYEQYF. The J gene is TRBJ2-7, the V gene TRBV27; TRBD1 matches 9 bases. The CDR3 has 14 amino acids. Germline V gene sequence: CDR1 MNHEY, CDR2 SMNVEV (reference sequence). J lost 3 bases, V lost 5 bases, and 5 bases had no gene match.

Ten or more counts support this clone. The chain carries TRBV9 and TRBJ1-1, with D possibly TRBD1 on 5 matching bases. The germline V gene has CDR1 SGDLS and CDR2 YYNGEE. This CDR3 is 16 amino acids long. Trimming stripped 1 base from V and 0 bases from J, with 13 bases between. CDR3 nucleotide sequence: TGTGCCAGCAGCGTAAACGGGGGACGGCTGAACACTGAAGCTTTCTTT. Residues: CASSVNGGRLNTEAFF.

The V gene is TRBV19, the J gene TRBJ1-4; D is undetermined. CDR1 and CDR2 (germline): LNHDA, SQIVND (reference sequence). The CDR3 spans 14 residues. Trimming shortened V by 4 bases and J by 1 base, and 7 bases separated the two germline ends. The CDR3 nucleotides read TGTGCCAGTAGTACGGGAAGAACTAATGAAAAACTGTTTTTT. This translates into CASSTGRTNEKLFF.

CDR3 sequence: CASSLLTESYEQYF. The CDR3 DNA reads TGTGCCAGCAGCTTACTCACAGAATCCTACGAGCAGTACTTC. V gene TRBV7-3 combines with J gene TRBJ2-7; D is undetermined. V lost 2 bases to trimming and J lost 1 base, with 9 bases between them. The germline V gene has CDR1 SGHTA and CDR2 FQGTGA. CDR3 length equals 14 residues.

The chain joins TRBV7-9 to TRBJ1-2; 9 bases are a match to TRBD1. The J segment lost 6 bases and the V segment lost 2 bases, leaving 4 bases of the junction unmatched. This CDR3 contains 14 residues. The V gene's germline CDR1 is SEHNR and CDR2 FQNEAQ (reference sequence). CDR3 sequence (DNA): TGTGCCAGCAGCTTACAGGACAGGGGCGATGGCTACACCTTC. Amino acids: CASSLQDRGDGYTF.

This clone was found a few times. CDR3 loop: CASSQDYQGGDEQYF. The CDR3 DNA reads as TGCGCCAGCAGCCAAGATTATCAGGGAGGGGACGAGCAGTACTTC. V and J are TRBV4-3 and TRBJ2-7, with 7 bases lining up with TRBD2. Germline V gene data show CDR1 as LGHNA and CDR2 as YSLEER. The V and J ends lost 0 bases and 5 bases, in that order; junction bases with no gene match: 7. The CDR3 is 15 residues long.